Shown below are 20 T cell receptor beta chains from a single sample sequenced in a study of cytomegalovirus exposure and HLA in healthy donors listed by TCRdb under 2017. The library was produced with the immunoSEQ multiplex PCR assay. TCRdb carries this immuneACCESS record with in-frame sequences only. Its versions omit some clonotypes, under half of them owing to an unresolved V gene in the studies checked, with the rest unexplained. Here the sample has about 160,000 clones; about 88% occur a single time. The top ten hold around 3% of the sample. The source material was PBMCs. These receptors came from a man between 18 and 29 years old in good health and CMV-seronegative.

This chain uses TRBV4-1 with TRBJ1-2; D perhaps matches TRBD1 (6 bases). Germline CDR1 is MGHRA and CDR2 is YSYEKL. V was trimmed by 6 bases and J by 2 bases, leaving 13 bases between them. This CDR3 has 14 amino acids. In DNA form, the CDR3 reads TGCGCCAGCAGAGAAGGACAGTACAACTATGGCTACACCTTC. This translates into CASREGQYNYGYTF.

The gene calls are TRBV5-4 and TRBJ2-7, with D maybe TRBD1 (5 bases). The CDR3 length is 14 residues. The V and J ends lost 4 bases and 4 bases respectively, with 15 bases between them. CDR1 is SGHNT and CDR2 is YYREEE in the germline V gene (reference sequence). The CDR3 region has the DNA TGTGCCAGCAGCGTAACAGGTTTAGATTACGAGCAGTACGTC. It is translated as CASSVTGLDYEQYV.

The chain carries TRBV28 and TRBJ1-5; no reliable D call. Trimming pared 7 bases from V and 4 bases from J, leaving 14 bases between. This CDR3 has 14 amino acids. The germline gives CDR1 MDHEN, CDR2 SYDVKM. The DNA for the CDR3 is TGTGCCAGCACGAACGGAGGGTCAAATCAGCCCCAGCATTTT. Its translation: CASTNGGSNQPQHF.

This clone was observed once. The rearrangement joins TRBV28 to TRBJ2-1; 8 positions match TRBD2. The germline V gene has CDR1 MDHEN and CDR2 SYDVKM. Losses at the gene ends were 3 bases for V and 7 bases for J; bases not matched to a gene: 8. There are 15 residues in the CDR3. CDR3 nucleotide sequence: TGTGCCAGCAGTTTCAAGCGGGGGCTGAGGAATGAGCAGTTCTTC. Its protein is CASSFKRGLRNEQFF.

The CDR3 here is CASSLYSDQPQHF. The CDR3 DNA follows: TGTGCCAGCAGTTTGTATTCGGATCAGCCCCAGCATTTT. V gene TRBV6-5 combines with J gene TRBJ1-5; no definite D call. Germline CDR1 and CDR2: MNHEY and SVGAGI. This CDR3 is built from 13 residues. V shed 4 bases and J shed 5 bases, with 9 bases lying between them.

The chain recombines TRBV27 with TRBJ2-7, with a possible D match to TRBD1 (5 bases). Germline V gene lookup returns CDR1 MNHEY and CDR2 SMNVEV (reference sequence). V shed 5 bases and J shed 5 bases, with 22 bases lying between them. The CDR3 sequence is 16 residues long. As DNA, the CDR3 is TGTGCCAGCAGTAAGATCCCCGACAGAAGAGGTCACGAGCAGTACTTC. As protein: CASSKIPDRRGHEQYF.

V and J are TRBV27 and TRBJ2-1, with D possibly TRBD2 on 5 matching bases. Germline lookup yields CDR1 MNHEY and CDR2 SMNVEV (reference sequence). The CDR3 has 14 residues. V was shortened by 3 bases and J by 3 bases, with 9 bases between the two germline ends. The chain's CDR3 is CASSFWTGYNEQFF. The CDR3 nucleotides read TGTGCCAGCAGTTTCTGGACTGGCTACAATGAGCAGTTCTTC.

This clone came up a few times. The CDR3 here is CASSRPGGFLLTF. The CDR3 bases are TGTGCCAGCAGTCGTCCGGGAGGCTTCCTTCTCACCTTC. This chain joins TRBV28 and TRBJ1-2; D uncertain. CDR1 is MDHEN and CDR2 is SYDVKM in the germline V gene. V lost 5 bases and J lost 13, with 20 bases in between. This CDR3 is 13 amino acids long.

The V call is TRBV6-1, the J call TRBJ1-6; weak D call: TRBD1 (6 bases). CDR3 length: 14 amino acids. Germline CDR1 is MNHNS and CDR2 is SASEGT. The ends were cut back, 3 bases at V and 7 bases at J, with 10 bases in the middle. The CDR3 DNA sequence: TGTGCCAGCAGTGACAGGGGAACCAATTCACCCCTCCACTTT. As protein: CASSDRGTNSPLHF.

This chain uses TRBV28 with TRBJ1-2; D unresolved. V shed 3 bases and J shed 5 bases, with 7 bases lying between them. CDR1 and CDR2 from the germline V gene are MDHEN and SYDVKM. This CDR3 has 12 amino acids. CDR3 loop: CASSLSGYGYTF. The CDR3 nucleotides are TGTGCCAGCAGTTTGTCGGGTTATGGCTACACCTTC.

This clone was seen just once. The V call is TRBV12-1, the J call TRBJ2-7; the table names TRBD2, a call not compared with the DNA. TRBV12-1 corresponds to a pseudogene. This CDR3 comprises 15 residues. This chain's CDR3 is CASSFLLAGLYEQYF. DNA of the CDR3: TGTGCCAGCAGCTTTCTCCTAGCGGGACTCTACGAGCAGTACTTC.

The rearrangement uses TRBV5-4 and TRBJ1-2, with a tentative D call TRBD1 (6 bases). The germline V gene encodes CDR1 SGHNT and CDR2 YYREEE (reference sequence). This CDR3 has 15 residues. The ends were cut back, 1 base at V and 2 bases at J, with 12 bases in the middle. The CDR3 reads CASSLTGWANYGYTF. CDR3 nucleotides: TGTGCCAGCAGCTTGACAGGGTGGGCGAACTATGGCTACACCTTC. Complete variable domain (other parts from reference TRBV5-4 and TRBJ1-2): ETGVTQSPTHLIKTRGQQVTLRCSSQSGHNTVSWYQQALGQGPQFIFQYYREEENGRGNFPPRFSGLQFPNYSSELNVNALELDDSALYLCASSLTGWANYGYTFGSGTRLTVV.

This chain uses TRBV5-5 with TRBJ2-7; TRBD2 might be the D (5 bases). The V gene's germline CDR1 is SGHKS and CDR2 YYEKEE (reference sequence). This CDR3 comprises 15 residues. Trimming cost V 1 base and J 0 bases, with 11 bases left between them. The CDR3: CASSLRLGDSYEQYV. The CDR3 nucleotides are TGTGCCAGCAGCTTGAGGCTGGGAGACTCCTACGAGCAGTACGTC.

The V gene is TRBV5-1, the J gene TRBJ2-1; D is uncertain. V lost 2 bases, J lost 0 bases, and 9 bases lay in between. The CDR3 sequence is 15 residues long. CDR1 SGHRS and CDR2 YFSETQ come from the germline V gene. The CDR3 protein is CASSFTVNSYNEQFF. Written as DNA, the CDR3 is TGCGCCAGCAGCTTCACAGTAAACTCCTACAATGAGCAGTTCTTC.

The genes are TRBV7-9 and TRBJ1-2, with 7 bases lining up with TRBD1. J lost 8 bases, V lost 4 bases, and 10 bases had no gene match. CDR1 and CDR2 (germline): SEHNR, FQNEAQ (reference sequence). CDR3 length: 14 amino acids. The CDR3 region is CASSSRSGQLGYTF. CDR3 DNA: TGTGCCAGCAGCTCCAGATCGGGACAGCTGGGCTACACCTTC.

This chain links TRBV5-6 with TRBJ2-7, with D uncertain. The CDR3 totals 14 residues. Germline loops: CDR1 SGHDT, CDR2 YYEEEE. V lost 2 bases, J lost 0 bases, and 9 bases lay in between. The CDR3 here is CASSFASDSYEQYF. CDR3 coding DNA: TGTGCCAGCAGCTTTGCCAGTGACTCCTACGAGCAGTACTTC.

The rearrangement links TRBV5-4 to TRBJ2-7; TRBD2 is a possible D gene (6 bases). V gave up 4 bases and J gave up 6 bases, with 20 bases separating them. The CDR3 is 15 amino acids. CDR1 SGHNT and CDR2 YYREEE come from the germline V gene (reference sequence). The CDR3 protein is CASSIGGLTVSEQYV. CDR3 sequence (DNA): TGTGCCAGCAGCATTGGGGGGTTGACGGTGAGCGAGCAGTACGTC.

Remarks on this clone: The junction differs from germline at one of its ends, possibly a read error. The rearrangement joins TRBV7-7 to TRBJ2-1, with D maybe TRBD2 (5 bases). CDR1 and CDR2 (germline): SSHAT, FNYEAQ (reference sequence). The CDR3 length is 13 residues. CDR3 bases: TGTGCTAGCAGCTTAGCAGAGGGTGATGAGCAGTTCTTC. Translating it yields CASSLAEGDEQFF.

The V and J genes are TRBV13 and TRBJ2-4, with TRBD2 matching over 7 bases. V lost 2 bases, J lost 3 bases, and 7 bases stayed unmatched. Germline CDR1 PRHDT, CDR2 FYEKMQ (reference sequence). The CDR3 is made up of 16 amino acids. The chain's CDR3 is CASSLRLADLKNIQYF. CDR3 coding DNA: TGTGCCAGCAGCTTAAGACTAGCCGACCTCAAAAACATTCAGTACTTC.

The CDR3 DNA follows: TGCGCCAGCAGCTTGGCCGAGGATATGAACACTGAAGCTTTCTTT. It specifies CASSLAEDMNTEAFF. The chain recombines TRBV5-1 with TRBJ1-1; no reliable D call. The germline V gene has CDR1 SGHRS and CDR2 YFSETQ. Deletions cut 0 bases from V and 0 bases from J, with 9 bases between. This CDR3 has 15 amino acids.